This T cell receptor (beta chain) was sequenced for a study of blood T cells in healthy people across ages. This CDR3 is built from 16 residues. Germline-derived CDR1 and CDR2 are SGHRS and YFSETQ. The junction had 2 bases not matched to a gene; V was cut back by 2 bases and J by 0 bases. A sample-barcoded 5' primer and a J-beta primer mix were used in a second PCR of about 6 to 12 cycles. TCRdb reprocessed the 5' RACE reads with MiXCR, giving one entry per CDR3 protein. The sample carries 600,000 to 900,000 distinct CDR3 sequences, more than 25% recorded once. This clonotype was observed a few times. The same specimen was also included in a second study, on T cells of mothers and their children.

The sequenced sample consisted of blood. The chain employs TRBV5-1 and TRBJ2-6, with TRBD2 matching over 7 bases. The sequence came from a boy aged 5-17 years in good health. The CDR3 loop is CASSLAGISGANVLTF. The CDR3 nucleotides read TGCGCCAGCAGCTTAGCGGGGATCTCTGGGGCCAACGTCCTGACTTTC.